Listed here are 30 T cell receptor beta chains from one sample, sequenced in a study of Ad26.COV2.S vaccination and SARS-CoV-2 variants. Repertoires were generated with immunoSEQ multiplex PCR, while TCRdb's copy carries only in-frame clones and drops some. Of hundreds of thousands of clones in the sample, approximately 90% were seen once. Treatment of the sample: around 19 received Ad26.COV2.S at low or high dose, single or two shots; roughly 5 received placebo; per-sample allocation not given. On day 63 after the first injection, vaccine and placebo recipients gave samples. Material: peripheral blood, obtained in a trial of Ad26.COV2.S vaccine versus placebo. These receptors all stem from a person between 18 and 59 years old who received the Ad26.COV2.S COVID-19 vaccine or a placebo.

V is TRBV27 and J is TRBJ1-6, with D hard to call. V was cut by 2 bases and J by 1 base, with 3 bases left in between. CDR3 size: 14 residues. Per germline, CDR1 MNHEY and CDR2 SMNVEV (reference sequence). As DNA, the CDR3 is TGTGCCAGCAGTTTAAGATCCTATAATTCACCCCTCCACTTT. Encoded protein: CASSLRSYNSPLHF.

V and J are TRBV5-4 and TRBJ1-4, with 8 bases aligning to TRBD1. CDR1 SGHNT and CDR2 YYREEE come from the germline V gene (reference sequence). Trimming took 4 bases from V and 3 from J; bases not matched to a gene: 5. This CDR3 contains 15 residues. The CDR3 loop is CASSPDRASNEKLFF. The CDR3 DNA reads TGTGCCAGCAGCCCGGACAGGGCCTCTAATGAAAAACTGTTTTTT.

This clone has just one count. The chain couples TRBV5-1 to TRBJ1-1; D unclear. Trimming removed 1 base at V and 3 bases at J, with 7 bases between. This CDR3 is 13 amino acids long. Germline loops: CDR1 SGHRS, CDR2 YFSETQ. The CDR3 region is CASSLYLDTEAFF. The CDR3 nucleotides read TGCGCCAGCAGCTTGTACCTGGACACTGAAGCTTTCTTT.

The chain's CDR3 is CASSIRAGGRGETQYF. The CDR3 bases are TGTGCCAGTAGTATTAGAGCGGGGGGCCGGGGAGAGACCCAGTACTTC. The chain couples TRBV19 to TRBJ2-5; 9 nucleotides line up with TRBD2. After removal of 3 bases from V and 4 bases from J, the junction contained 9 bases not matched to a gene. This CDR3 is 16 amino acids long. Germline V CDR1 and CDR2: LNHDA, SQIVND (reference sequence).

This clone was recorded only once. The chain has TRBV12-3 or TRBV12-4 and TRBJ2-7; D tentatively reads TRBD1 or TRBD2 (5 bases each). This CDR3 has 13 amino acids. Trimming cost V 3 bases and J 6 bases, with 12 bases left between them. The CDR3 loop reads CASSLRVTGEQYF. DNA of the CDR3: TGTGCCAGCAGTTTGAGGGTCACAGGCGAGCAGTACTTC.

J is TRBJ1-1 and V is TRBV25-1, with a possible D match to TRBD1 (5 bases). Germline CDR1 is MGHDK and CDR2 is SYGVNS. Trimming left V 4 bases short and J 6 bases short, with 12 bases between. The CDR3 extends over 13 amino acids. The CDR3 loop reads CASSAFEGSEAFF. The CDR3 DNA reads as TGTGCCAGCAGTGCCTTTGAGGGGTCTGAAGCTTTCTTT.

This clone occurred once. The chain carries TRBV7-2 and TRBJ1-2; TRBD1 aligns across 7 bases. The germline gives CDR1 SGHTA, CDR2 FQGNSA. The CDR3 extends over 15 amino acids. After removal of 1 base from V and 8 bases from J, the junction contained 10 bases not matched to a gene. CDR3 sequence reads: CASSLVDRSSGGYTF. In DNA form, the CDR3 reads TGTGCCAGCAGCTTAGTGGACAGGTCTTCGGGCGGCTACACCTTC.

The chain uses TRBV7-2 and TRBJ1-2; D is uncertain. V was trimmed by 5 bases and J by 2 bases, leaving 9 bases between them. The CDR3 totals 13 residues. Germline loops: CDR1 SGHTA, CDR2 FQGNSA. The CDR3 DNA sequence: TGTGCCAGCAGCCTGGACGTAAACTATGGCTACACCTTC. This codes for CASSLDVNYGYTF.

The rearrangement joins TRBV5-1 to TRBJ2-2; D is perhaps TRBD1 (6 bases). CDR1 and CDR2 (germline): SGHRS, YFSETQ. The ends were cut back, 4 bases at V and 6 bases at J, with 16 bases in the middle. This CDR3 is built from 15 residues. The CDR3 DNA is TGCGCCAGCAGCATAAACAGGGTACAGTCCGGGGAGCTGTTTTTT. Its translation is CASSINRVQSGELFF.

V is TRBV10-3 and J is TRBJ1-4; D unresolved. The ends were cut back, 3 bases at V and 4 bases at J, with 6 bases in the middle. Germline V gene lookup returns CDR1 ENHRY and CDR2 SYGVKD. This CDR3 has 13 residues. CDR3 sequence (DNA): TGTGCCATCAGTGATAACCGTAATGAAAAACTGTTTTTT. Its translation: CAISDNRNEKLFF.

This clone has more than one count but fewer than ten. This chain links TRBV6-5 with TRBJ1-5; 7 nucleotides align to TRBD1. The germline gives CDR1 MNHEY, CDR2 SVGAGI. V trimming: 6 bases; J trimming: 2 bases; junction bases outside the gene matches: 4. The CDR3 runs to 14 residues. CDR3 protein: CASSTGTGNQPQHF. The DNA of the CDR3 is TGTGCCAGCAGCACCGGGACAGGCAATCAGCCCCAGCATTTT.

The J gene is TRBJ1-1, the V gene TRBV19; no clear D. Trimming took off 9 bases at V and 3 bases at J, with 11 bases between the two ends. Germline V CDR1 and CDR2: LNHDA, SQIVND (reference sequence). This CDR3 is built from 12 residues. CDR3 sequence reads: CASARRYTEAFF. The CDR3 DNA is TGTGCCAGCGCCCGACGGTACACTGAAGCTTTCTTT.

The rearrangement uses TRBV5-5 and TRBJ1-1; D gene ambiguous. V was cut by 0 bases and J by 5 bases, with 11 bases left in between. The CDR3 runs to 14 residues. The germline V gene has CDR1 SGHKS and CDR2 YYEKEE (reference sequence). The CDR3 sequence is CASSLEGLVTEAFF. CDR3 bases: TGTGCCAGCAGCTTGGAGGGTCTAGTAACTGAAGCTTTCTTT. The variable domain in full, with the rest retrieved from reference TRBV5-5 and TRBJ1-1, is DAGVTQSPTHLIKTRGQQVTLRCSPISGHKSVSWYQQVLGQGPQFIFQYYEKEERGRGNFPDRFSARQFPNYSSELNVNALLLGDSALYLCASSLEGLVTEAFFGQGTRLTVV.

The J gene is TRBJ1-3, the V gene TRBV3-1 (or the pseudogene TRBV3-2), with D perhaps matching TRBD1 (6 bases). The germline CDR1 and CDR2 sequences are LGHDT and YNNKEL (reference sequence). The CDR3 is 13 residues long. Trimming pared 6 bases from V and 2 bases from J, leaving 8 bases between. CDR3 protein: CASSRTAGNTIYF. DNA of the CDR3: TGTGCCAGCAGTCGGACAGCTGGAAACACCATATATTTT.

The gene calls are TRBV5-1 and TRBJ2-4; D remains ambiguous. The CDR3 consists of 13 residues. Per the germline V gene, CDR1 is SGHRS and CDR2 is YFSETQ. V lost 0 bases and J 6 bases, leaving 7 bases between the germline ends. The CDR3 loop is CASSLGGVNIQYF. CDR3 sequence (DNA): TGCGCCAGCAGCTTGGGCGGAGTAAACATTCAGTACTTC.

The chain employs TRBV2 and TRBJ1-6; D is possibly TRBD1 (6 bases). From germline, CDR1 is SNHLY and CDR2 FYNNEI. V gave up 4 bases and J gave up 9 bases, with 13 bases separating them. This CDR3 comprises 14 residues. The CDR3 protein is CASSGTVNISPLHF. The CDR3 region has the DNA TGTGCCAGCAGTGGGACAGTTAACATTTCACCCCTCCACTTT.

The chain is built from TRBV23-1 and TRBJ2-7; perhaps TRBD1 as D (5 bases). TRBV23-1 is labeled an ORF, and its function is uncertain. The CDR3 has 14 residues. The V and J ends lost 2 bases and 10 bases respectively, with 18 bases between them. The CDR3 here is CASSQTTARVFQYF. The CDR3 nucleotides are TGCGCCAGCAGTCAAACGACGGCCAGGGTATTTCAGTACTTC.

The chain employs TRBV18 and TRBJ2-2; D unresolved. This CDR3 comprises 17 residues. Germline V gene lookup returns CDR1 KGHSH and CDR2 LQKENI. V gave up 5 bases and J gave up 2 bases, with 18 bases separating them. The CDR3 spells CASSSTSGRANTGELFF. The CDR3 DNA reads TGTGCCAGCTCATCAACTTCAGGACGGGCAAACACCGGGGAGCTGTTTTTT.

The CDR3 region is CASSLDGGVRNNEQFF. The CDR3, as DNA: TGTGCCAGCAGCTTAGACGGGGGAGTAAGGAACAATGAGCAGTTCTTC. The chain carries TRBV7-2 and TRBJ2-1; TRBD2 might be the D (6 bases). Germline values: CDR1 SGHTA, CDR2 FQGNSA. The length of the CDR3 is 16 residues. V was cut by 1 base and J by 5 bases, with 15 bases left in between.

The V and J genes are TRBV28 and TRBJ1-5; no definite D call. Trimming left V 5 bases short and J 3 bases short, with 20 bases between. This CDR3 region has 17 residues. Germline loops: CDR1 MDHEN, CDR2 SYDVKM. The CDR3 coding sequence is TGTGCCAGCAGTCCACCCCGAGGAGGGAACCCCAATCAGCCCCAGCATTTT. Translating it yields CASSPPRGGNPNQPQHF.

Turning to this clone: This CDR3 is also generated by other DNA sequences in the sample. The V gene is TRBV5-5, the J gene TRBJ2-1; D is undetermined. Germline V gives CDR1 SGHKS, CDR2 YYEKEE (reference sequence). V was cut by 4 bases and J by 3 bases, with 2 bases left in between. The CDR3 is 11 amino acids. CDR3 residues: CASSLYNEQFF. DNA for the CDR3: TGTGCCAGCAGCCTCTACAATGAGCAGTTCTTC. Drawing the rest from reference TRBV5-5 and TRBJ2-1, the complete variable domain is DAGVTQSPTHLIKTRGQQVTLRCSPISGHKSVSWYQQVLGQGPQFIFQYYEKEERGRGNFPDRFSARQFPNYSSELNVNALLLGDSALYLCASSLYNEQFFGPGTRLTVL.

Here the CDR3 reads CASSANRGREQYF. CDR3 DNA sequence: TGCGCCAGCAGCGCTAACAGGGGGCGCGAGCAGTACTTC. The V gene is TRBV4-3, the J gene TRBJ2-7, with 9 bases aligning to TRBD1. V was clipped by 5 bases and J by 6 bases; unmatched bases: 5. This CDR3 comprises 13 residues. Per germline, CDR1 LGHNA and CDR2 YSLEER.

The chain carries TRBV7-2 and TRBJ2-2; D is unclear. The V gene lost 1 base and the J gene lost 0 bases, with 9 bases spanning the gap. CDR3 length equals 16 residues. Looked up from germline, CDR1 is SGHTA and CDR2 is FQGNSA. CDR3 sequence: CASSLVGTPNTGELFF. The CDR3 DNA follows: TGTGCCAGCAGCTTAGTAGGAACTCCGAACACCGGGGAGCTGTTTTTT.

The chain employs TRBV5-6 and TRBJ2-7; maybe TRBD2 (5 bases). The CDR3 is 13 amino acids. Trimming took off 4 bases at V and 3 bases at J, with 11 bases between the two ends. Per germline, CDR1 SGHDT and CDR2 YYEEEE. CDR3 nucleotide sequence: TGTGCCAGCAGCCCAACTAGTGGCTACGAGCAGTACTTC. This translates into CASSPTSGYEQYF.

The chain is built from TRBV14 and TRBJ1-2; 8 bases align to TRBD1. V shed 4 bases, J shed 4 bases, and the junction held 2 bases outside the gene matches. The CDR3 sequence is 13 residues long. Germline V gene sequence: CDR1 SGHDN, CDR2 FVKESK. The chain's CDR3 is CASSLQGVYGYTF. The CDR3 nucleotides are TGTGCCAGCAGCCTACAGGGGGTCTATGGCTACACCTTC.

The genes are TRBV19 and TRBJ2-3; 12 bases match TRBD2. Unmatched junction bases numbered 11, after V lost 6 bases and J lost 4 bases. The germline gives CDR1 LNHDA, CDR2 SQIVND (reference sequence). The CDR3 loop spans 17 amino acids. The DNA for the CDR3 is TGTGCCAGTAGCCCAAAACTAGCGGGGGGTATGGCAGATACGCAGTATTTT. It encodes CASSPKLAGGMADTQYF.

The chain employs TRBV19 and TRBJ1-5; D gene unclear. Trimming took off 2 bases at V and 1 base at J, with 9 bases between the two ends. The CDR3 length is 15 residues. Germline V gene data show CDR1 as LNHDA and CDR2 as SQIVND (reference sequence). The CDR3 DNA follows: TGTGCCAGTAGTATATTTAGAGGGAGCAATCAGCCCCAGCATTTT. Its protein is CASSIFRGSNQPQHF. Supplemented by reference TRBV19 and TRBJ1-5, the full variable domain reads DGGITQSPKYLFRKEGQNVTLSCEQNLNHDAMYWYRQDPGQGLRLIYYSQIVNDFQKGDIAEGYSVSREKKESFPLTVTSAQKNPTAFYLCASSIFRGSNQPQHFGDGTRLSIL.

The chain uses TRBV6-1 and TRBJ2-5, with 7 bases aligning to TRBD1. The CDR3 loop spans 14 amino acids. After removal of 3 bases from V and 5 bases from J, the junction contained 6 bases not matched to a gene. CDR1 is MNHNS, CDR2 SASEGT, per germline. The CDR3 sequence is CASSEPRGMETQYF. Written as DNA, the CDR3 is TGTGCCAGCAGTGAGCCCAGGGGGATGGAGACCCAGTACTTC.

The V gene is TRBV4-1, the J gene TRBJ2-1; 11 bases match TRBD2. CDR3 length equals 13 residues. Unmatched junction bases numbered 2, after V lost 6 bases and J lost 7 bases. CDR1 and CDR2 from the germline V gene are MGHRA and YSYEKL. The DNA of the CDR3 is TGCGCCAGCAGTCGGACTAGCGGGAATGAGCAGTTCTTC. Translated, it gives CASSRTSGNEQFF.

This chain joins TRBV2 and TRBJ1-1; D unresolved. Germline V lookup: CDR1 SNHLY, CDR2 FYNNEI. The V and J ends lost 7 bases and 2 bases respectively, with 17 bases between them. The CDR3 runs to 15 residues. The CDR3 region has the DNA TGTGCCAGCAACGGGAATACCCGCTTCAACACTGAAGCTTTCTTT. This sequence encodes CASNGNTRFNTEAFF.